The clone carrying this T cell receptor (beta chain) was seen only a few times. This sample was taken from a study of patients and donors after allogeneic stem cell transplantation. The CDR3 sequence is 15 residues long. The ends were cut back, 0 bases at V and 1 base at J, with 10 bases in the middle. Per the germline V gene, CDR1 is SGDLS and CDR2 is YYNGEE. One entry per CDR3 protein results from TCRdb running MiXCR on the RT-PCR reads. The sample holds about 410,000 distinct CDR3 sequences, 16% seen once. Sequenced material: blood, either unsorted or a sorted T cell fraction (not recorded which). The TCR originated in a human donor who was either an allogeneic HSCT recipient or a stem cell or donor lymphocyte infusion donor (not recorded which). It is not recorded whose cells these are; they may come from a transplant donor. The gene calls are TRBV9 and TRBJ2-5, with D possibly TRBD2 on 6 matching bases. In DNA, the CDR3 is TGTGCCAGCAGCGTAGGACTAGGGGCCCAAGAGACCCAGTACTTC. Translating gives CASSVGLGAQETQYF. Together with reference TRBV9 and TRBJ2-5, the CDR3 gives the full variable domain: DSGVTQTPKHLITATGQRVTLRCSPRSGDLSVYWYQQSLDQGLQFLIQYYNGEERAKGNILERFSAQQFPDLHSELNLSSLELGDSALYFCASSVGLGAQETQYFGPGTRLLVL.